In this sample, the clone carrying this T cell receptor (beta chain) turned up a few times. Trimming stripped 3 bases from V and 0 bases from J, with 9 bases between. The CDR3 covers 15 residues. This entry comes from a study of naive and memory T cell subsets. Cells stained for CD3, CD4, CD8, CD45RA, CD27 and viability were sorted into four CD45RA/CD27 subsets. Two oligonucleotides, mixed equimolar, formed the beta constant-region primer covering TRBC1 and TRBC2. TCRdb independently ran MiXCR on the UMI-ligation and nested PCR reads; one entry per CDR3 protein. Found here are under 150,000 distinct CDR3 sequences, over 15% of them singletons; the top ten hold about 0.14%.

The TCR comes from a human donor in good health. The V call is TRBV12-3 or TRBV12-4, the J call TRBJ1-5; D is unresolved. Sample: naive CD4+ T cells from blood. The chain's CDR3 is CASSFDLTSNQPQHF. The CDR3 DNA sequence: TGTGCCAGCAGTTTCGACTTGACTAGCAATCAGCCCCAGCATTTT.